This T cell receptor (beta chain) derives from a study of post-analysis software for immune sequencing data. Study outcomes and limitations: Roughly five TRBV segments were more frequent in patients than controls; TRBV5-6, TRBV5-1 and TRBV20-1 belonged to this group. Comparison with controls showed significantly lower normalized Chao1 diversity in multiple sclerosis patients.

Tagging with unique molecular identifiers was a feature of the TCR beta cDNA libraries. TCRdb passed the PCR reads through MiXCR, listing each CDR3 protein once. The table shows 500,000 to 600,000 distinct CDR3 sequences, with around 40% occurring only once. Germline assignment: CDR1 SGHRS and CDR2 YFSETQ. With 5 bases clipped from V and 2 bases from J, the junction kept 9 bases outside the gene matches. The CDR3 is 15 amino acids. Concerning this clonotype: The target antigen is unknown.

The J gene is TRBJ1-2, the V gene TRBV5-1; 7 bases are a match to TRBD1. This clonotype was obtained from a girl between 10 and 17 years old with multiple sclerosis. Sequenced input: blood. In DNA form, the CDR3 reads TGCGCCAGCAGGCGACGGGACAGAGAGAACTATGGCTACACCTTC. It translates to CASRRRDRENYGYTF.